A single sample gave rise to the 6 T cell receptor beta chains below, sequenced in a study of T cell repertoires in cytomegalovirus infection. TCRdb called the reads again in MiXCR, with one record for every CDR3 protein. The sample lists around 300,000 distinct CDR3 sequences; roughly 26% were seen once. Material for sequencing was PBMCs. The receptors here all came from a human donor in good health (CMV status not recorded). Some clones in this sample may be carry-over from other donors' samples.

The chain has TRBV29-1 and TRBJ2-7; TRBD1 aligns across 8 bases. The ends lost 6 bases at V and 3 bases at J; junction bases unmatched: 7. Germline CDR1 and CDR2: SQVTM and ANQGSEA. The CDR3 runs to 13 residues. The CDR3: CSVRQGTIYEQYF. In nucleotides, the CDR3 is TGCAGCGTCAGACAGGGGACGATCTACGAGCAGTACTTC.

The rearrangement joins TRBV28 to TRBJ1-4, with D hard to call. Looked up from germline, CDR1 is MDHEN and CDR2 is SYDVKM. Trimming cost V 1 base and J 8 bases, with 8 bases left between them. The CDR3 length is 13 residues. The CDR3 is CASSLLAEEKLFF. The CDR3 DNA sequence: TGTGCCAGCAGTTTATTGGCGGAGGAAAAACTGTTTTTT.

This chain links TRBV7-9 with TRBJ2-1; D call uncertain. This CDR3 has 11 residues. Germline lookup yields CDR1 SEHNR and CDR2 FQNEAQ (reference sequence). V was cut by 8 bases and J by 8 bases, with 10 bases left in between. The CDR3 DNA is TGTGCCAGCGCTAAAGCCGATGAGCAGTTCTTC. It yields the protein CASAKADEQFF.

This clonotype was observed a handful of times. J is TRBJ2-1 and V is TRBV14, with 7 bases matching TRBD2. V was pared by 2 bases and J by 9 bases, with 4 bases of the junction left unmatched. CDR1 and CDR2 (germline): SGHDN, FVKESK. The CDR3 totals 13 residues. The CDR3 coding sequence is TGTGCCAGCAGCCAAAGCAGGGAGGGTGAGCAGTTCTTC. It translates to CASSQSREGEQFF.

This clonotype was observed a few times. This chain connects TRBV7-6 to TRBJ2-5; TRBD2 matches at 10 bases. CDR3 length: 16 residues. Germline lookup yields CDR1 SGHVS and CDR2 FNYEAQ. V lost 1 base and J lost 5; bases outside the gene matches: 7. The CDR3 here is CASSLEGTSAGETQYF. The CDR3 DNA reads as TGTGCCAGCAGCTTAGAAGGGACTAGCGCCGGGGAGACCCAGTACTTC. The complete variable domain, with remaining parts taken from reference TRBV7-6 and TRBJ2-5, reads GAGVSQSPRYKVTKRGQDVALRCDPISGHVSLYWYRQALGQGPEFLTYFNYEAQQDKSGLPNDRFSAERPEGSISTLTIQRTEQRDSAMYRCASSLEGTSAGETQYFGPGTRLLVL.

This clonotype has ten or more counts. The chain recombines TRBV7-2 with TRBJ2-7; D gene unclear. Germline CDR1 reads SGHTA; CDR2 reads FQGNSA. Trimming left V 5 bases short and J 3 bases short, with 11 bases between. This CDR3 has 13 residues. CDR3 sequence reads: CASSGQMNYEQYF. The CDR3 DNA is TGTGCCAGCAGCGGTCAGATGAACTACGAGCAGTACTTC.